This record concerns one T cell receptor (beta chain) sequence. This sample is drawn from a study of blood T cell repertoires in COVID-19. Looking at the study overall: Sample material is recorded as cDNA or gDNA derived from T cells, B-cell-depleted T cells, or PBMCs.

Original processing methods: Amplification with reference gene primers provided the estimates of nucleated cell counts. Here immunoSEQ multiplex PCR was the method, and the copy in TCRdb shows in-frame clones only, minus some. That table is the source of V, J and clone size, and D and trimming were worked out from the DNA. The sample includes some 270,000 clones, 65% to 85% of them seen just once. The CDR3 sequence is 12 residues long. V lost 3 bases and J 9 bases, leaving 9 bases between the germline ends. Germline V gene sequence: CDR1 LGHDT, CDR2 YNNKEL (reference sequence). The receptor was derived from a person between 65 and 79 years old with COVID-19, enrolled during active disease. The V gene is TRBV3-1 (or the pseudogene TRBV3-2), the J gene TRBJ2-1, with D possibly being TRBD2 (5 bases). The sample comprised peripheral blood. CDR3 sequence (DNA): TGTGCCAGCAGCCAGGCGGCGGGTGAGCAGTTCTTC. Its translation: CASSQAAGEQFF.